The 4 T cell receptor beta chains reported below all come from one sample, sequenced in a study of human T cells and chemical hapten exposure. TCRdb ran MiXCR on the RACE reads and lists one entry per CDR3 protein. The table includes 100,000 or so distinct CDR3 sequences, approximately 9.9% detected once. Indicated time point: patch test 2, 6 weeks after DPC sensitization. Treatment defined: therapeutic diphenylcyclopropenone sensitization with weekly scalp DPC. Sequenced here: whole blood, sampled in connection with sensitization to the hapten diphenylcyclopropenone (DPC). Receptors originate from a man in his forties with alopecia areata. Some clones in this sample may be carry-over from other donors' samples.

This clonotype was counted ten times or more. V is TRBV15 and J is TRBJ2-1; TRBD2 matches at 16 bases. In germline, CDR1 is LNHNV, CDR2 YYDKDF (reference sequence). The ends lost 3 bases at V and 0 bases at J; junction bases unmatched: 11. This CDR3 region has 21 residues. CDR3 DNA sequence: TGTGCCACCAGCAGTACAAAATTGGGACTAGCGGGAGGGAGCTCCTACAATGAGCAGTTCTTC. Its protein product is CATSSTKLGLAGGSSYNEQFF.

In its sample, this clonotype was seen a few times. The V call is TRBV12-3 or TRBV12-4, the J call TRBJ2-6, with D possibly called TRBD1 or TRBD2 (5 bases each). The germline V and J ends were trimmed by 1 base and 0 bases, with 13 bases remaining between them. CDR3 length equals 18 residues. CDR3 protein: CASSLVIGASSGANVLTF. The CDR3 DNA sequence: TGTGCCAGCAGTTTAGTGATCGGGGCCAGCTCTGGGGCCAACGTCCTGACTTTC.

This clonotype was seen at least ten times. The gene calls are TRBV5-1 and TRBJ1-6; no reliable D call. Per germline, CDR1 SGHRS and CDR2 YFSETQ. Trimming took 2 bases from V and 5 from J, leaving 8 bases between them. The CDR3 totals 14 residues. In DNA form, the CDR3 reads TGCGCCAGCAGCTTATGGTCGGATAATTCACCCCTCCACTTT. It codes for CASSLWSDNSPLHF.

V gene TRBV7-2 combines with J gene TRBJ2-1, with D possibly being TRBD1 (6 bases). The germline V and J ends were trimmed by 6 bases and 4 bases, with 10 bases remaining between them. Germline CDR1 SGHTA, CDR2 FQGNSA. CDR3 size: 13 residues. In DNA, the CDR3 is TGTGCCAGCAGGGGACAAAAGTACAATGAGCAGTTCTTC. Protein sequence: CASRGQKYNEQFF.